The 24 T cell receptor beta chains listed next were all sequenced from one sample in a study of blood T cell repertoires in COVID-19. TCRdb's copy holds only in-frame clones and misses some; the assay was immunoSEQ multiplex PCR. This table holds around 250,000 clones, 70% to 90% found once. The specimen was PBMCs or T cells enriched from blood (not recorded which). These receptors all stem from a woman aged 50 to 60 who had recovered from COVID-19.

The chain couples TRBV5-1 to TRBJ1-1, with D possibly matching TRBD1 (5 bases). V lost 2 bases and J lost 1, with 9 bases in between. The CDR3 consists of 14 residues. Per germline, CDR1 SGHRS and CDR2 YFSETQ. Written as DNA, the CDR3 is TGCGCCAGCAGCTTAGCGACAGAGAACACTGAAGCTTTCTTT. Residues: CASSLATENTEAFF.

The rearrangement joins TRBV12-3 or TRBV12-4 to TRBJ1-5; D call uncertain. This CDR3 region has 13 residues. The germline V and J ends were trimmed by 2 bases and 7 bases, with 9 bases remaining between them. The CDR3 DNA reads TGTGCCAGCAGTTTAAGCCTTGAGCAGCCCCAGCATTTT. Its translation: CASSLSLEQPQHF.

CDR3 nucleotides: TGTGCCAGCAACAGACAGGGGGTAGGTGCTTTCTTT. Protein product: CASNRQGVGAFF. The genes are TRBV6-5 and TRBJ1-1, with 9 bases matching TRBD1. Germline lookup yields CDR1 MNHEY and CDR2 SVGAGI. V trimming: 7 bases; J trimming: 11 bases; junction bases outside the gene matches: 8. The CDR3 has 12 amino acids.

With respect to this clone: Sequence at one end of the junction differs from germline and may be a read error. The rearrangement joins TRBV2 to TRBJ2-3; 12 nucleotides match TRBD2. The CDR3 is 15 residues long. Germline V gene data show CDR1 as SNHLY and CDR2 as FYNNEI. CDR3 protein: CASTERTSGKNTQYF. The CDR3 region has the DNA TGTGCCAGCACTGAAAGGACTAGCGGGAAAAATACGCAGTATTTT. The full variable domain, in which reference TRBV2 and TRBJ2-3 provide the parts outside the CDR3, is EPEVTQTPSHQVTQMGQEVILRCVPISNHLYFYWYRQILGQKVEFLVSFYNNEISEKSEIFDDQFSVERPDGSNFTLKIRSTKLEDSAMYFCASTERTSGKNTQYFGPGTRLTVL.

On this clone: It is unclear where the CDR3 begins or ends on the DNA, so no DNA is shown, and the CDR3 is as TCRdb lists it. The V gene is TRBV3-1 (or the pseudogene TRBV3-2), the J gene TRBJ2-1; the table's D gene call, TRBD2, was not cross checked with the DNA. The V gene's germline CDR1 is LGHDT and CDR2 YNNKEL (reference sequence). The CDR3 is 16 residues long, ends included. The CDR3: CASSQGVGGGISWEFF.

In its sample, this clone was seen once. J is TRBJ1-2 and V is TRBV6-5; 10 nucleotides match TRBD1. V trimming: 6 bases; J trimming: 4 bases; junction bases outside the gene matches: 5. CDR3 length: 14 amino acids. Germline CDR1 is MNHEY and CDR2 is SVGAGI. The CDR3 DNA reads TGTGCCAGCAGCAAGGACAGGGGGTTCTATGGCTACACCTTC. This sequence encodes CASSKDRGFYGYTF.

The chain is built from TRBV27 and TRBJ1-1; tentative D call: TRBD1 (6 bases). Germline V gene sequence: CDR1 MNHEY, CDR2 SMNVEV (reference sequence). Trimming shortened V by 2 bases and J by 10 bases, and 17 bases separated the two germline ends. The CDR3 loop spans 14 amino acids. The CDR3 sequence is CASSLRTSGVGAFF. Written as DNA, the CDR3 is TGTGCCAGCAGTTTAAGGACCTCAGGGGTGGGAGCTTTCTTT.

The CDR3 sequence is CASGTGGSYEQYF. The CDR3 bases are TGTGCCAGCGGTACGGGGGGCAGCTACGAGCAGTACTTC. The chain combines TRBV28 with TRBJ2-7, with a possible D match to TRBD2 (7 bases). Germline V gene lookup returns CDR1 MDHEN and CDR2 SYDVKM. The CDR3 loop spans 13 amino acids. V was shortened by 8 bases and J by 3 bases, with 14 bases between the two germline ends.

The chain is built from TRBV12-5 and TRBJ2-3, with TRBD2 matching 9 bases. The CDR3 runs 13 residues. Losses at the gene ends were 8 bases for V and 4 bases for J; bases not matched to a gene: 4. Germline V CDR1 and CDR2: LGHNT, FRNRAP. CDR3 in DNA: TGTGCTAGTAACTTAGCGGGAGCAGATACGCAGTATTTT. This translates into CASNLAGADTQYF.

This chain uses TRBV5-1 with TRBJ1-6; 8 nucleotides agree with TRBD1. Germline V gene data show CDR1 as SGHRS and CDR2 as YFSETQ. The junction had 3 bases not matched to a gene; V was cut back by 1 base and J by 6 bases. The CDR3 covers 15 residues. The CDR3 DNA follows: TGCGCCAGCAGCTTGTCAGGGGGCATTAATTCACCCCTCCACTTT. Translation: CASSLSGGINSPLHF. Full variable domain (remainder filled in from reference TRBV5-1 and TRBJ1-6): KAGVTQTPRYLIKTRGQQVTLSCSPISGHRSVSWYQQTPGQGLQFLFEYFSETQRNKGNFPGRFSGRQFSNSRSEMNVSTLELGDSALYLCASSLSGGINSPLHFGNGTRLTVT.

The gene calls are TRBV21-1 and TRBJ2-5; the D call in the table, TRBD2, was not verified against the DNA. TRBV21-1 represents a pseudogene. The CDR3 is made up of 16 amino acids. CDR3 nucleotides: TGTGCCAGCAGCAAAGGGAGGGACCGCGAAACAGAGACCCAGTACTTC. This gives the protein CASSKGRDRETETQYF.

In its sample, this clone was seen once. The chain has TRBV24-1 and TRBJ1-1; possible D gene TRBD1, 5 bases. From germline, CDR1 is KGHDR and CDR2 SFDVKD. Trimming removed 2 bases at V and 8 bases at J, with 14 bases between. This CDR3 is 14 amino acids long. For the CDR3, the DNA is TGTGCCACCAGTGATTCCAGGGATGGTGGGGAAGCTTTCTTT. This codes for CATSDSRDGGEAFF.

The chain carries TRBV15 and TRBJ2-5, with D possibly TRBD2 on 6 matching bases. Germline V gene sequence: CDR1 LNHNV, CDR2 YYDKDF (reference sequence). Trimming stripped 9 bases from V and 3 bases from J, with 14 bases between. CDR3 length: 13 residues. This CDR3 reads CATGGGPKETQYF. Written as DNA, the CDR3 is TGTGCCACGGGGGGAGGACCCAAAGAGACCCAGTACTTC.

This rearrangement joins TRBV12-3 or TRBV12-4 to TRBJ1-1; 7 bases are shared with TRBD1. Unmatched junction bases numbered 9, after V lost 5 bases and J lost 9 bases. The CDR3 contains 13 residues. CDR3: CASSTGQRRKAFF. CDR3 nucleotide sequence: TGTGCCAGCAGTACGGGACAGCGGCGCAAAGCTTTCTTT.

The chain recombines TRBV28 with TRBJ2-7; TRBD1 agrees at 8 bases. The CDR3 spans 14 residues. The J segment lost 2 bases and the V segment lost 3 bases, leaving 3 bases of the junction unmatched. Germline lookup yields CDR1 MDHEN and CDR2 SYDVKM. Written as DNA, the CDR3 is TGTGCCAGCAGTTTGGGACAGGTGACCTACGAGCAGTACTTC. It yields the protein CASSLGQVTYEQYF.

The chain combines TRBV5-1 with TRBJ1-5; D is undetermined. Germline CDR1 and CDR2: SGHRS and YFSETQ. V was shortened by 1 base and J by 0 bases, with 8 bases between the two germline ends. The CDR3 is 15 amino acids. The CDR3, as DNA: TGCGCCAGCAGCTTGACAGTGAATAGCAATCAGCCCCAGCATTTT. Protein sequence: CASSLTVNSNQPQHF.

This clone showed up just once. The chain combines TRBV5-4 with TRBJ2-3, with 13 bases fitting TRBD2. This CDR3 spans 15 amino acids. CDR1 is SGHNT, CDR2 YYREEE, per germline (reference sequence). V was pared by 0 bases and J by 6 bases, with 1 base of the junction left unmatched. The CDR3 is CASSLALAGGDTQYF. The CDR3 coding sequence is TGTGCCAGCAGCTTGGCACTAGCGGGAGGGGATACGCAGTATTTT.

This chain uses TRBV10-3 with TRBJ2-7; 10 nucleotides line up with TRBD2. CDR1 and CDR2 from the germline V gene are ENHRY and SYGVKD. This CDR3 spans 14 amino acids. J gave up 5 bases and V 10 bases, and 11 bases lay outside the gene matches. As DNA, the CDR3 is TGTGCCAGCTCCCTTCTAGCGGGAGTGAACGAGCAGTACTTC. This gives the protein CASSLLAGVNEQYF.

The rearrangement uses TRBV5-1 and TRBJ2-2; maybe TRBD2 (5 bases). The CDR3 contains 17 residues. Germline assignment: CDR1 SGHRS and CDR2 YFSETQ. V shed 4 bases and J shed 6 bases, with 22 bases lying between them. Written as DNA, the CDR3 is TGCGCCAGCAGCCCCCTTCCGGGAACTAGTATAGCCGGGGAGCTGTTTTTT. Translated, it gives CASSPLPGTSIAGELFF.

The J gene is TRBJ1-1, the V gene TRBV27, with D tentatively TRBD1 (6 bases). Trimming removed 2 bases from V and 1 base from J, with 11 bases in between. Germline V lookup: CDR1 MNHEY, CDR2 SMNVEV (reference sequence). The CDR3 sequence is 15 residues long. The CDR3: CASSLQGLGNTEAFF. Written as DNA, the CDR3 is TGTGCCAGCAGTTTACAGGGGTTGGGGAACACTGAAGCTTTCTTT.

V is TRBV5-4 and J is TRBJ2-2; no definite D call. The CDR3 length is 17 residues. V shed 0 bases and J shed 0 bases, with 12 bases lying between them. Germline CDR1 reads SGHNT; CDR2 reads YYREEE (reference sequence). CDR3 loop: CASSLGWLRSNTGELFF. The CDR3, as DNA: TGTGCCAGCAGCTTGGGGTGGCTCAGGTCGAACACCGGGGAGCTGTTTTTT.

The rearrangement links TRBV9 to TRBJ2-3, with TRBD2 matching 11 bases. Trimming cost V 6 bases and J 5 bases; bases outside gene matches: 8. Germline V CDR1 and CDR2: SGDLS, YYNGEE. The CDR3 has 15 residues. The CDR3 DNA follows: TGTGCCAGCAATAGCGGGAGGGCCGGTGGAGATACGCAGTATTTT. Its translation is CASNSGRAGGDTQYF.

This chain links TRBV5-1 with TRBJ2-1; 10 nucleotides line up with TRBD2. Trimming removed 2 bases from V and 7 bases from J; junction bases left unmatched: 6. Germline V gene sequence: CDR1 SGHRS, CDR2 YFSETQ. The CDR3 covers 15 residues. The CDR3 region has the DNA TGCGCCAGCAGCTTCTTAGCGGGAGGAGGAAATGAGCAGTTCTTC. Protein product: CASSFLAGGGNEQFF. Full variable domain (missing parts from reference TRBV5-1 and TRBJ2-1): KAGVTQTPRYLIKTRGQQVTLSCSPISGHRSVSWYQQTPGQGLQFLFEYFSETQRNKGNFPGRFSGRQFSNSRSEMNVSTLELGDSALYLCASSFLAGGGNEQFFGPGTRLTVL.

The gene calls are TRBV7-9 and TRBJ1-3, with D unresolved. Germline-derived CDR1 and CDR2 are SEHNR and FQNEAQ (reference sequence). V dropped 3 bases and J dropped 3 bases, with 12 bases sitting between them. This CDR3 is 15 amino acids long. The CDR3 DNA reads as TGTGCCAGCAGCTTCTCGAGCCCTCTTGGAAACACCATATATTTT. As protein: CASSFSSPLGNTIYF.